The 2 T cell receptor beta chains below come from one sample, sequenced in a study of blood T cells in healthy people across ages. Next came a second PCR, run for roughly 6 to 11 cycles, which used a sample-barcoded 5' primer along with a J-beta primer mix. TCRdb itself ran the 5' RACE reads through MiXCR, one entry per CDR3 protein. The sample comprises 1.8 million or so distinct CDR3 sequences, roughly two fifths of which are singletons, and approximately 22% rests with the top ten. What was sequenced was blood. These receptors were taken from a human donor in good health.

With regard to this clonotype: This may be a read error: a much more frequent sequence differs by one nucleotide. The chain joins TRBV2 to TRBJ1-4; D gene ambiguous. The CDR3 contains 14 residues. Germline CDR1 reads SNHLY; CDR2 reads FYNNEI. CDR3 sequence (DNA): TGTGCCAGCAGTGAAACCCGGGGAACCGAAAAACGGTTTTTT. Its protein is CASSETRGTEKRFF. Looking up the rest from reference TRBV2 and TRBJ1-4 gives the full variable domain: EPEVTQTPSHQVTQMGQEVILRCVPISNHLYFYWYRQILGQKVEFLVSFYNNEISEKSEIFDDQFSVERPDGSNFTLKIRSTKLEDSAMYFCASSETRGTEKRFFGSGTQLSVL.

This chain connects TRBV5-1 to TRBJ1-2; 7 nucleotides agree with TRBD1. Germline assignment: CDR1 SGHRS and CDR2 YFSETQ. CDR3 length: 12 residues. V was pared by 4 bases and J by 8 bases, with 5 bases of the junction left unmatched. The CDR3 region has the DNA TGCGCCAGCAGCGGGCAGGGGGAAGGCTACACCTTC. It translates to CASSGQGEGYTF.